The sequence of this T cell receptor beta chain was determined in a study of glioma-infiltrating T cells after dendritic cell vaccination. As to time point: after dendritic cell vaccination, including at tumor progression/relapse. Here immunoSEQ multiplex PCR was the method, and the copy in TCRdb shows in-frame clones only, minus some. The table has more than 75,000 clones, under 85% seen once; the top ten hold 6% to 7.5%. The input for sequencing was blood, taken after dendritic cell vaccination. The TCR sequence derives from a human donor with glioblastoma.

The CDR3 DNA follows: TGTGCCAGCTCACCAGGCACAGGGCGTAGCAATCAGCCCCAGCATTTT. It yields the protein CASSPGTGRSNQPQHF. J is TRBJ1-5 and V is TRBV18, with a tentative D call TRBD1 (6 bases). Trimming removed 2 bases at V and 0 bases at J, with 11 bases between. In germline, CDR1 is KGHSH, CDR2 LQKENI. The CDR3 contains 16 residues.